Listed here are 15 T cell receptor beta chains from one sample, sequenced in a study of blood T cells in healthy people across ages. The use of a sample-barcoded 5' primer and a J-beta primer mix characterized a second PCR of 7 to 11 cycles. Using its own MiXCR run on the 5' RACE reads, TCRdb lists one record per CDR3 protein. The sample lists hundreds of thousands of distinct CDR3 sequences; about 30% were seen once. The sequenced material came from blood. These receptor sequences come from a woman over 75 in good health.

This clonotype was recorded at least ten times. This chain uses TRBV6-6 with TRBJ2-6, with D maybe TRBD2 (6 bases). The CDR3 sequence is 15 residues long. Germline V gives CDR1 MNHNY, CDR2 SVGAGI (reference sequence). The CDR3 DNA reads TGTGCAGTTCGGGACGGGGGCTCTGGGGCCAACGTCCTGACTTTC. Amino acids: CAVRDGGSGANVLTF.

This clonotype was counted only a few times. A much larger clonotype is one base distant, so this may be a read error. The chain uses TRBV27 and TRBJ2-4; TRBD2 matches 9 bases. Germline CDR1 MNHEY, CDR2 SMNVEV (reference sequence). The ends lost 7 bases at V and 5 bases at J; junction bases unmatched: 6. The CDR3 runs 14 residues. In DNA, the CDR3 is TGTGCCAGCATTAGCGGGGGATCCGAAAACATTCAGTACTTC. Translating gives CASISGGSENIQYF.

This clonotype was seen repeatedly, ten times or more. V is TRBV3-1 and J is TRBJ1-2; D not resolved. This CDR3 comprises 15 residues. CDR1 and CDR2 (germline): LGHDT, YNNKEL (reference sequence). V was clipped by 0 bases and J by 1 base, with 9 bases between them. The CDR3 is CASSQDGQNNYGYTF. As DNA, the CDR3 is TGTGCCAGCAGCCAAGATGGCCAAAATAACTATGGCTACACCTTC.

This clonotype was observed many times. The J gene is TRBJ2-5, the V gene TRBV10-3; D is possibly TRBD2 (7 bases). Germline V gene data show CDR1 as ENHRY and CDR2 as SYGVKD. This CDR3 is 14 amino acids long. V shed 3 bases and J shed 5 bases, with 13 bases lying between them. The CDR3, as DNA: TGTGCCATCAGTGATGGGGGGGGCTGGGAGACCCAGTACTTC. It translates to CAISDGGGWETQYF.

Details on this clonotype: A junction end diverges from the germline sequence, so it may reflect a read error. The chain combines TRBV20-1 with TRBJ1-2, with TRBD1 identical over 9 bases. Germline-derived CDR1 and CDR2 are DFQATT and SNEGSKA (reference sequence). The CDR3 consists of 12 residues. CDR3 region: CSAGTGNYSYTF. The CDR3 nucleotides read TGCAGTGCAGGGACAGGGAACTATAGCTACACCTTC.

The CDR3 DNA follows: TGCAGTGCTAGAGGTCCTAGAAAGGTCGACAAGAGCTCCTATAATTCACCCCTCCACTTT. It codes for CSARGPRKVDKSSYNSPLHF. The chain couples TRBV20-1 to TRBJ1-6; D remains ambiguous. This CDR3 contains 20 residues. Germline lookup yields CDR1 DFQATT and CDR2 SNEGSKA (reference sequence). V lost 1 base and J 0 bases, leaving 22 bases between the germline ends.

This chain connects TRBV5-1 to TRBJ2-3, with 7 positions matching TRBD1. This CDR3 is built from 16 residues. The germline gives CDR1 SGHRS, CDR2 YFSETQ. V shed 4 bases, J shed 3 bases, and the junction held 11 bases outside the gene matches. CDR3 protein: CASSQGRGIRTDTQYF. The CDR3 DNA reads TGCGCCAGCAGCCAGGGCAGGGGGATAAGAACAGATACGCAGTATTTT.

This clonotype was seen ten or more times. The V and J genes are TRBV5-1 and TRBJ1-5, with D maybe TRBD1 (5 bases). The length of the CDR3 is 16 residues. Trimming cost V 0 bases and J 6 bases, with 16 bases left between them. Per germline, CDR1 SGHRS and CDR2 YFSETQ. The CDR3 coding sequence is TGCGCCAGCAGCTTGGAAGCGTCAGGGAGGGGTCAGCCCCAGCATTTT. It translates to CASSLEASGRGQPQHF.

V usage is TRBV2 and J usage is TRBJ1-2; possible D gene TRBD1, 5 bases. The V gene's germline CDR1 is SNHLY and CDR2 FYNNEI. V gave up 6 bases and J gave up 8 bases, with 13 bases separating them. The length of the CDR3 is 12 residues. Written as DNA, the CDR3 is TGTGCCAGCAGACAGGAGCGCCGCGGCTACACCTTC. This encodes CASRQERRGYTF.

Many counts were recorded for this clonotype. The chain joins TRBV6-2 or TRBV6-3 to TRBJ1-2; 9 bases map to TRBD1. V lost 6 bases to trimming and J lost 4 bases; unmatched junction nucleotides: 6. The CDR3 totals 14 residues. Germline V gene data show CDR1 as MNHEY and CDR2 as SVGEGT. The CDR3 region has the DNA TGTGCCAGCAGACCAGTGACAGGGGGCTATGGCTACACCTTC. Its protein product is CASRPVTGGYGYTF.

This clonotype was picked up a small number of times. The chain employs TRBV20-1 and TRBJ2-1, with 11 bases lining up with TRBD2. The CDR3 spans 13 residues. Trimming took 8 bases from V and 7 from J; bases not matched to a gene: 7. Germline CDR1 is DFQATT and CDR2 is SNEGSKA (reference sequence). CDR3 protein: CSPSGTSGNEQFF. CDR3 DNA: TGCAGTCCAAGTGGGACTAGCGGAAATGAGCAGTTCTTC.

This clonotype showed up many times. The DNA for the CDR3 is TGTGCCAGCAGCTTTTTTGGGGGTCAAGAGACCCAGTACTTC. Protein sequence: CASSFFGGQETQYF. The rearrangement links TRBV6-2 or TRBV6-3 to TRBJ2-5, with D perhaps matching TRBD1 or TRBD2 (5 bases each). The germline V gene encodes CDR1 MNHEY and CDR2 SVGEGT. There are 14 residues in the CDR3. Trimming cost V 6 bases and J 2 bases, with 13 bases left between them.

The chain employs TRBV10-3 and TRBJ1-5; perhaps TRBD1 as D (5 bases). Trimming took 0 bases from V and 4 from J, leaving 13 bases between them. The CDR3 spans 16 residues. Looked up from germline, CDR1 is ENHRY and CDR2 is SYGVKD. The CDR3 loop is CAISESPGTGNQPQHF. For the CDR3, the DNA is TGTGCCATCAGTGAGTCGCCCGGGACGGGAAATCAGCCCCAGCATTTT.

This clonotype occurred a few times. The chain recombines TRBV28 with TRBJ1-2, with D hard to call. The CDR3 length is 13 residues. V was trimmed by 2 bases and J by 5 bases, leaving 9 bases between them. Per germline, CDR1 MDHEN and CDR2 SYDVKM. This chain's CDR3 is CASSLQRRYGYTF. The CDR3 region has the DNA TGTGCCAGCAGTTTACAACGGCGATATGGCTACACCTTC.

There are many counts of this clonotype. The J gene is TRBJ2-7, the V gene TRBV20-1; no clear D gene. Per germline, CDR1 DFQATT and CDR2 SNEGSKA (reference sequence). V was cut by 2 bases and J by 4 bases, with 9 bases left in between. The CDR3 covers 12 residues. DNA for the CDR3: TGCAGTGCTAGATCAGACGGATACGAGCAGTACTTC. It is translated as CSARSDGYEQYF.